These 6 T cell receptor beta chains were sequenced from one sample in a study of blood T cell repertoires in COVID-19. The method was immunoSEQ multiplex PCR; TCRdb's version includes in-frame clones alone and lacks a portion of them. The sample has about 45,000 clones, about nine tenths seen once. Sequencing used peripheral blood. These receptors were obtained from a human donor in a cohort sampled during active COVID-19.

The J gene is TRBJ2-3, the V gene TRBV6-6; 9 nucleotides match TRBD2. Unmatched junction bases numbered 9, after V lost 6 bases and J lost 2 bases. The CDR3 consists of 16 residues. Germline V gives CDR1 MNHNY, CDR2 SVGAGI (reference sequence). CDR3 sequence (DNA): TGTGCCAGCAGGGGGAACGAGCGGGGGGCCACAGATACGCAGTATTTT. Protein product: CASRGNERGATDTQYF.

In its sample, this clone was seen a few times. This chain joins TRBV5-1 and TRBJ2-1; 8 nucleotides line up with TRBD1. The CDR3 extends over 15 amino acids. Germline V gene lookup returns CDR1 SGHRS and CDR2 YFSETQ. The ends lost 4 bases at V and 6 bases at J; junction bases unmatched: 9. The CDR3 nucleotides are TGCGCCAGCAGCCCTTCTGGACAGGGTCCCAATGAGCAGTTCTTC. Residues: CASSPSGQGPNEQFF.

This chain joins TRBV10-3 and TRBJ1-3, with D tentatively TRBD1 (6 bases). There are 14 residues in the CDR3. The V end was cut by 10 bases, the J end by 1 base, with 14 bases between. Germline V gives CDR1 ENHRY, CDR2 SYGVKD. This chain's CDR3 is CATKDSSSGNTIYF. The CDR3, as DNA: TGTGCCACCAAGGACAGTAGTTCTGGAAACACCATATATTTT.

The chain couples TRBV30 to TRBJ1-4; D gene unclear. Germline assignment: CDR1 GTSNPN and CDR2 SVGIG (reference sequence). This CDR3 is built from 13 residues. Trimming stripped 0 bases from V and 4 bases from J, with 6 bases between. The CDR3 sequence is CAWSVADNEKLFF. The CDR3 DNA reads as TGTGCCTGGAGTGTGGCTGATAATGAAAAACTGTTTTTT.

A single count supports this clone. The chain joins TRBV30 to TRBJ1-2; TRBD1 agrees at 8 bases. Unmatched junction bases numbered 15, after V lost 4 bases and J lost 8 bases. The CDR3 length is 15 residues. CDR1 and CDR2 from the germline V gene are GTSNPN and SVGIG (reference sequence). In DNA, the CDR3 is TGTGCCTGGACCCTCTTAGGGCGGACAGGGAGCGGCTACACCTTC. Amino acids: CAWTLLGRTGSGYTF. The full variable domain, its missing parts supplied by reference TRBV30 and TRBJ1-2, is SQTIHQWPATLVQPVGSPLSLECTVEGTSNPNLYWYRQAAGRGLQLLFYSVGIGQISSEVPQNLSASRPQDRQFILSSKKLLLSDSGFYLCAWTLLGRTGSGYTFGSGTRLTVV.

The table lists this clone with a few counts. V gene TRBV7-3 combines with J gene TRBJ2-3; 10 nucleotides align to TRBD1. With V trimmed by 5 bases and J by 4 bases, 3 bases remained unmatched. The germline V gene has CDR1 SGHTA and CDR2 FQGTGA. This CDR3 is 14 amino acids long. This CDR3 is CASSPGTGADTQYF. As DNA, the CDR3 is TGTGCCAGCAGCCCCGGGACAGGGGCAGATACGCAGTATTTT.